This passage covers 24 T cell receptor beta chains from one sample sequenced in a study of ipilimumab plus nivolumab after autologous stem cell transplantation. Assay: immunoSEQ multiplex PCR; the TCRdb copy retains only in-frame clones and omits some. The sample includes 15,000 to 20,000 clones, about three quarters of them seen just once. Sequencing was performed on PBMCs, taken in a trial of ipilimumab plus nivolumab as post-transplant consolidation. The receptors were sampled from a male donor with diffuse large B-cell lymphoma.

The chain is built from TRBV9 and TRBJ1-4, with D tentatively TRBD1 (5 bases). V lost 0 bases to trimming and J lost 3 bases, with 9 bases between them. The CDR3 has 15 amino acids. CDR1 is SGDLS and CDR2 is YYNGEE in the germline V gene. The CDR3 nucleotides read TGTGCCAGCAGCGTAGGGGGGGTGGCTAATGAAAAACTGTTTTTT. Translated, it gives CASSVGGVANEKLFF. The whole variable domain, filled in from reference TRBV9 and TRBJ1-4, reads DSGVTQTPKHLITATGQRVTLRCSPRSGDLSVYWYQQSLDQGLQFLIQYYNGEERAKGNILERFSAQQFPDLHSELNLSSLELGDSALYFCASSVGGVANEKLFFGSGTQLSVL.

This clone appeared once. CDR3 sequence (DNA): TGTGCCAGCAGCTTAATGACTAGCGGTTACAATGAGCAGTTCTTC. Translating it yields CASSLMTSGYNEQFF. The rearrangement joins TRBV11-2 to TRBJ2-1, with 9 positions matching TRBD2. This CDR3 spans 15 amino acids. J was trimmed by 4 bases and V by 2 bases; bases with no gene match: 3. The V gene's germline CDR1 is SGHAT and CDR2 FQNNGV.

In this sample, this clone turned up a few times. This chain connects TRBV27 to TRBJ2-3, with a possible D match to TRBD1 (5 bases). Germline values: CDR1 MNHEY, CDR2 SMNVEV (reference sequence). The CDR3 runs 14 residues. V lost 5 bases and J lost 7, with 16 bases in between. CDR3 amino acids: CASSQGTGSNTQYF. The CDR3 DNA reads as TGTGCCAGCAGTCAGGGTACCGGGTCAAATACGCAGTATTTT.

The rearrangement links TRBV30 to TRBJ1-6; 8 nucleotides agree with TRBD1. Unmatched junction bases numbered 11, after V lost 0 bases and J lost 10 bases. The CDR3 contains 16 residues. CDR1 and CDR2 from the germline V gene are GTSNPN and SVGIG (reference sequence). As DNA, the CDR3 is TGTGCCTGGAGTGTAACAGGGGGGATTTTAGAATCACCCCTCCACTTT. It specifies CAWSVTGGILESPLHF.

The chain is built from TRBV29-1 and TRBJ2-7; D remains unclear. CDR1 is SQVTM, CDR2 ANQGSEA, per germline. This CDR3 is built from 12 residues. V was trimmed by 6 bases and J by 2 bases, leaving 11 bases between them. CDR3 bases: TGCAGCGTCCTTGTTGATGCCTACGAGCAGTACTTC. Amino acid sequence: CSVLVDAYEQYF.

CDR3 DNA: TGCGCCAGCAGCTTGGAGTGGGCTGGGGAGCAGTACTTC. Encoded protein: CASSLEWAGEQYF. V usage is TRBV5-1 and J usage is TRBJ2-7; no reliable D call. The CDR3 totals 13 residues. V gave up 0 bases and J gave up 7 bases, with 11 bases separating them. The germline V gene has CDR1 SGHRS and CDR2 YFSETQ.

This chain links TRBV5-1 with TRBJ2-1; tentatively, D is TRBD1 or TRBD2 (5 bases each). Per germline, CDR1 SGHRS and CDR2 YFSETQ. V lost 0 bases to trimming and J lost 7 bases, with 11 bases between them. This CDR3 contains 14 residues. CDR3 sequence: CASSLALGVNEQFF. The CDR3 region has the DNA TGCGCCAGCAGCTTGGCCTTGGGGGTGAATGAGCAGTTCTTC.

V usage is TRBV7-6 and J usage is TRBJ1-1; D remains unclear. The V gene's germline CDR1 is SGHVS and CDR2 FNYEAQ. CDR3 length: 16 residues. With 1 base removed from V and 1 base from J, the gap between germline ends came to 13 bases. CDR3 region: CASSLVSGGWNTEAFF. The CDR3 DNA follows: TGTGCCAGCAGCTTAGTAAGCGGCGGGTGGAACACTGAAGCTTTCTTT.

This chain links TRBV29-1 with TRBJ1-3; no clear D gene. V lost 3 bases and J 4 bases, leaving 13 bases between the germline ends. The CDR3 extends over 14 amino acids. Germline CDR1 is SQVTM and CDR2 is ANQGSEA. The CDR3, as DNA: TGCAGCGTTGAGGATGTGAACCACGGAAACACCATATATTTT. It encodes CSVEDVNHGNTIYF.

The V and J genes are TRBV30 and TRBJ2-1; 11 nucleotides line up with TRBD2. This CDR3 spans 15 amino acids. Germline assignment: CDR1 GTSNPN and CDR2 SVGIG (reference sequence). The trim removed 4 bases at V and 4 bases at J, leaving 6 bases unmatched. The CDR3 reads CAWTRGTSGYNEQFF. The DNA for the CDR3 is TGTGCCTGGACCCGCGGGACTAGCGGTTACAATGAGCAGTTCTTC.

The J gene is TRBJ2-3, the V gene TRBV11-2; no clear D gene. V lost 4 bases and J 2 bases, leaving 10 bases between the germline ends. Germline V lookup: CDR1 SGHAT, CDR2 FQNNGV. The CDR3 is 14 residues long. The CDR3 spells CASSSMGFTDTQYF. The DNA of the CDR3 is TGTGCCAGCAGCTCGATGGGCTTCACAGATACGCAGTATTTT.

J is TRBJ1-3 and V is TRBV4-1, with no clear D. V was cut by 1 base and J by 4 bases, with 17 bases left in between. CDR1 and CDR2 (germline): MGHRA, YSYEKL. The CDR3 covers 17 residues. The DNA of the CDR3 is TGCGCCAGCAGCCAAGCCGCCACCCCACTCTCCGGAAACACCATATATTTT. Its protein product is CASSQAATPLSGNTIYF.

The rearrangement joins TRBV4-1 to TRBJ1-1, with D possibly being TRBD1 (5 bases). Germline assignment: CDR1 MGHRA and CDR2 YSYEKL. V was cut by 2 bases and J by 3 bases, with 13 bases left in between. CDR3 length: 15 amino acids. The CDR3 loop is CASSQRGVRDTEAFF. The CDR3 DNA is TGCGCCAGCAGCCAAAGAGGGGTTCGGGACACTGAAGCTTTCTTT.

J is TRBJ2-7 and V is TRBV4-1; 7 nucleotides align to TRBD2. After removal of 3 bases from V and 4 bases from J, the junction contained 12 bases not matched to a gene. CDR1 and CDR2 (germline): MGHRA, YSYEKL. The CDR3 length is 16 residues. The chain's CDR3 is CASSHPQGGSSYEQYF. The CDR3 region has the DNA TGCGCCAGCAGCCACCCCCAGGGCGGGAGTAGTTACGAGCAGTACTTC.

This chain connects TRBV30 to TRBJ2-7; D gene unclear. The V end was cut by 1 base, the J end by 5 bases, with 6 bases between. This CDR3 contains 11 residues. Germline V lookup: CDR1 GTSNPN, CDR2 SVGIG (reference sequence). CDR3 nucleotides: TGTGCCTGGAGTGATGACCACGAGCAGTACTTC. It specifies CAWSDDHEQYF.

J is TRBJ2-1 and V is TRBV11-3; D is ambiguous. CDR3 length: 14 residues. V dropped 1 base and J dropped 4 bases, with 8 bases sitting between them. Germline loops: CDR1 SGHNT, CDR2 YENEEA. The CDR3 region is CASSLGNAYNEQFF. For the CDR3, the DNA is TGTGCCAGCAGCTTAGGAAACGCGTACAATGAGCAGTTCTTC.

The chain combines TRBV27 with TRBJ2-7; D perhaps matches TRBD2 (6 bases). This CDR3 contains 13 residues. The germline V gene encodes CDR1 MNHEY and CDR2 SMNVEV (reference sequence). Trimming cost V 5 bases and J 6 bases, with 14 bases left between them. The CDR3 here is CASSRGGLGEQYF. The CDR3 DNA follows: TGTGCCAGCAGTCGTGGAGGGCTAGGCGAGCAGTACTTC.

J is TRBJ2-5 and V is TRBV18, with D possibly matching TRBD2 (6 bases). This CDR3 has 14 residues. The V end was cut by 4 bases, the J end by 2 bases, with 11 bases between. The germline V gene has CDR1 KGHSH and CDR2 LQKENI. The CDR3, as DNA: TGTGCCAGCTCACTCAACGGAGGGCAAGAGACCCAGTACTTC. It is translated as CASSLNGGQETQYF. Looking up the rest from reference TRBV18 and TRBJ2-5 gives the full variable domain: NAGVMQNPRHLVRRRGQEARLRCSPMKGHSHVYWYRQLPEEGLKFMVYLQKENIIDESGMPKERFSAEFPKEGPSILRIQQVVRGDSAAYFCASSLNGGQETQYFGPGTRLLVL.

The chain joins TRBV19 to TRBJ1-1, with unresolved D. Per the germline V gene, CDR1 is LNHDA and CDR2 is SQIVND (reference sequence). The CDR3 runs 14 residues. Trimming removed 5 bases from V and 1 base from J, with 11 bases in between. CDR3 in amino acids: CASSGGIWNTEAFF. Written as DNA, the CDR3 is TGTGCCAGTAGTGGAGGGATCTGGAACACTGAAGCTTTCTTT.

V usage is TRBV11-2 and J usage is TRBJ2-7; 8 nucleotides agree with TRBD1. Trimming took 5 bases from V and 3 from J; bases not matched to a gene: 6. The CDR3 spans 14 residues. Germline CDR1 is SGHAT and CDR2 is FQNNGV. The CDR3 DNA reads as TGTGCCAGCAGCCAGGACAGGGCATACTACGAGCAGTACTTC. It yields the protein CASSQDRAYYEQYF.

This sequence joins TRBV10-1 and TRBJ1-1; TRBD1 is a possible D gene (5 bases). Germline lookup yields CDR1 WNHNN and CDR2 SYGVQD (reference sequence). The CDR3 extends over 13 amino acids. The V end lost 10 bases, the J end lost 6 bases, and 18 bases lay between the germline ends. The CDR3 DNA reads TGCGCCATCATGGGACGGGGAAAGTCTGAAGCTTTCTTT. This sequence encodes CAIMGRGKSEAFF.

The chain employs TRBV10-3 and TRBJ1-1, with 8 bases fitting TRBD1. V was pared by 5 bases and J by 5 bases, with 7 bases of the junction left unmatched. The V gene's germline CDR1 is ENHRY and CDR2 SYGVKD. The CDR3 consists of 14 residues. The CDR3 region is CAISQTGVETEAFF. The DNA for the CDR3 is TGTGCCATCAGTCAGACAGGGGTTGAAACTGAAGCTTTCTTT.

The chain's CDR3 is CASSQQQNSNQPQHF. The CDR3 bases are TGCGCCAGCAGCCAACAGCAAAATAGCAATCAGCCCCAGCATTTT. The rearrangement uses TRBV4-1 and TRBJ1-5; D uncertain. The CDR3 has 15 amino acids. Trimming left V 2 bases short and J 0 bases short, with 8 bases between. The germline CDR1 and CDR2 sequences are MGHRA and YSYEKL.

J is TRBJ2-7 and V is TRBV5-1, with 7 bases identical to TRBD1. Trimming cost V 5 bases and J 5 bases; bases outside gene matches: 7. Germline assignment: CDR1 SGHRS and CDR2 YFSETQ. The CDR3 loop spans 13 amino acids. The CDR3 sequence: CASSLTGKHEQYF. The CDR3, as DNA: TGCGCCAGCAGTTTGACAGGGAAGCACGAGCAGTACTTC.